Following are 28 T cell receptor beta chains from one sample sequenced in a study of T cell repertoires in cytomegalovirus infection. TCRdb reanalysed the reads using MiXCR and keeps one entry per CDR3 protein. The table lists tens of thousands of distinct CDR3 sequences, under 25% of them singletons. Antigens for these TCRs are unknown. The specimen sequenced was PBMCs, sequenced either directly or after in vitro stimulation (not recorded which). The receptors were sampled from a human donor in good health (CMV status not recorded). Some clones in this sample may be carry-over from other donors' samples.

This clonotype occurred many times. CDR3: CASSEGLNSGNTIYF. As DNA, the CDR3 is TGTGCCAGCAGCGAGGGACTGAACTCTGGAAACACCATATATTTT. V gene TRBV11-2 combines with J gene TRBJ1-3, with a weak D call TRBD1 (5 bases). Germline CDR1 is SGHAT and CDR2 is FQNNGV. V was trimmed by 5 bases and J by 0 bases, leaving 11 bases between them. This CDR3 has 15 amino acids.

This clonotype has ten or more counts. The CDR3 nucleotides read TGTGCCAGCAGTCAGGGACTAGCGGGAGCCAACACAGATACGCAGTATTTT. Protein: CASSQGLAGANTDTQYF. The chain is built from TRBV12-3 or TRBV12-4 and TRBJ2-3; 14 nucleotides match TRBD2. The V segment lost 5 bases and the J segment 2 bases; nucleotides outside the gene matches: 6. The CDR3 spans 17 residues.

The chain recombines TRBV29-1 with TRBJ2-1; D gene ambiguous. The ends were cut back, 2 bases at V and 8 bases at J, with 10 bases in the middle. There are 12 residues in the CDR3. Germline CDR1 reads SQVTM; CDR2 reads ANQGSEA. The CDR3 coding sequence is TGCAGCGTTGAACTCCGGCGCGATGAGCAGTTCTTC. Protein: CSVELRRDEQFF.

The chain employs TRBV7-3 and TRBJ2-7; D is undetermined. V was shortened by 2 bases and J by 2 bases, with 10 bases between the two germline ends. Germline V gene data show CDR1 as SGHTA and CDR2 as FQGTGA. CDR3 length: 14 residues. CDR3 sequence reads: CASSLRGMPYEQYF. CDR3 DNA: TGTGCCAGCAGCTTACGTGGGATGCCCTACGAGCAGTACTTC.

V gene TRBV7-9 combines with J gene TRBJ1-1; D gene ambiguous. The CDR3 loop spans 13 amino acids. The ends were cut back, 11 bases at V and 6 bases at J, with 19 bases in the middle. Germline CDR1 is SEHNR and CDR2 is FQNEAQ (reference sequence). As DNA, the CDR3 is TGTGCCGGCAACCCCCCGAGGGTCGCTGAAGCTTTCTTT. Protein product: CAGNPPRVAEAFF.

The CDR3, as DNA: TGTGCCAGTAGTAAACGGACAGGGGGGTACAATGAGCAGTTCTTC. Encoded protein: CASSKRTGGYNEQFF. The genes are TRBV19 and TRBJ2-1; the match to TRBD1 covers 10 bases. The V segment lost 4 bases and the J segment 4 bases; nucleotides outside the gene matches: 4. Germline V gene data show CDR1 as LNHDA and CDR2 as SQIVND (reference sequence). The length of the CDR3 is 15 residues.

The CDR3 reads CASTLDGGTEKLFF. The CDR3 region has the DNA TGTGCCAGCACCCTTGACGGTGGAACTGAAAAACTGTTTTTT. The chain couples TRBV11-2 to TRBJ1-4; D not resolved. Trimming stripped 7 bases from V and 7 bases from J, with 16 bases between. Germline V gene data show CDR1 as SGHAT and CDR2 as FQNNGV. This CDR3 is 14 amino acids long.

This clonotype was recorded a few times. CDR3 nucleotide sequence: TGTGCTAGTTTATATGGTGGGTCTGAAGCTTTCTTT. This encodes CASLYGGSEAFF. The V gene is TRBV12-5, the J gene TRBJ1-1, with D uncertain. Trimming cost V 8 bases and J 6 bases, with 13 bases left between them. This CDR3 is built from 12 residues. Germline V gene data show CDR1 as LGHNT and CDR2 as FRNRAP.

The rearrangement uses TRBV7-9 and TRBJ2-1; D gene ambiguous. CDR1 is SEHNR and CDR2 is FQNEAQ in the germline V gene (reference sequence). Trimming shortened V by 5 bases and J by 4 bases, and 9 bases separated the two germline ends. This CDR3 contains 13 residues. The CDR3 sequence is CASSPFNYNEQFF. The CDR3 DNA is TGTGCCAGCAGCCCCTTCAATTACAATGAGCAGTTCTTC.

This chain joins TRBV11-3 and TRBJ2-1, with 11 bases identical to TRBD2. Trimming cost V 4 bases and J 1 base; bases outside gene matches: 3. The CDR3 runs to 16 residues. The germline V gene has CDR1 SGHNT and CDR2 YENEEA. The CDR3 region has the DNA TGTGCCAGCAGCTCGGGACTAGCGGAGTCCTACAATGAGCAGTTCTTC. Protein sequence: CASSSGLAESYNEQFF.

V and J are TRBV12-3 or TRBV12-4 and TRBJ1-5; 7 positions match TRBD1. This CDR3 region has 14 residues. The trim removed 6 bases at V and 6 bases at J, leaving 8 bases unmatched. The CDR3 sequence is CASSSRDSTQPQHF. CDR3 DNA sequence: TGTGCCAGCAGCTCCCGGGACAGTACTCAGCCCCAGCATTTT.

This clonotype has ten or more counts. The chain is built from TRBV7-8 and TRBJ2-2; TRBD2 might be the D (6 bases). The CDR3 runs 17 residues. CDR1 and CDR2 from the germline V gene are SGHVS and FQNEAQ. V was clipped by 2 bases and J by 0 bases, with 13 bases between them. The CDR3 DNA is TGTGCCAGCAGCTTAACTTGGGCGGGGTCGAACACCGGGGAGCTGTTTTTT. Translating it yields CASSLTWAGSNTGELFF.

J is TRBJ2-5 and V is TRBV28; 8 bases align to TRBD2. J was trimmed by 4 bases and V by 5 bases; bases with no gene match: 6. The CDR3 extends over 14 amino acids. CDR1 and CDR2 (germline): MDHEN, SYDVKM. The CDR3 here is CASSKGLAGETQYF. CDR3 nucleotides: TGTGCCAGCAGTAAAGGACTAGCAGGAGAGACCCAGTACTTC.

The table lists this clonotype with a few counts. This rearrangement joins TRBV11-2 to TRBJ2-5, with D hard to call. CDR3 length: 15 residues. Trimming took off 1 base at V and 7 bases at J, with 16 bases between the two ends. Germline CDR1 SGHAT, CDR2 FQNNGV. The DNA for the CDR3 is TGTGCCAGCAGCTTAGGCCCGGACGCCAAGCCGACCCAGTACTTC. Protein: CASSLGPDAKPTQYF.

This clonotype was found a few times. V gene TRBV5-1 combines with J gene TRBJ2-7; perhaps TRBD1 as D (6 bases). This CDR3 contains 14 residues. Trimming cost V 2 bases and J 7 bases, with 16 bases left between them. Looked up from germline, CDR1 is SGHRS and CDR2 is YFSETQ. This chain's CDR3 is CASSFQQGSGEQYF. Here the CDR3 DNA reads TGCGCCAGCAGCTTCCAACAGGGCTCGGGGGAGCAGTACTTC.

A few counts support this clonotype. The rearrangement uses TRBV29-1 and TRBJ2-2; D gene ambiguous. This CDR3 spans 13 amino acids. V lost 0 bases to trimming and J lost 5 bases, with 7 bases between them. Looked up from germline, CDR1 is SQVTM and CDR2 is ANQGSEA. The CDR3 nucleotides read TGCAGCGTTGAAGATCCCGGTACCGGGGAGCTGTTTTTT. Translation gives CSVEDPGTGELFF.

The chain combines TRBV12-3 or TRBV12-4 with TRBJ2-1; 13 nucleotides line up with TRBD2. The CDR3 consists of 15 residues. Trimming took 6 bases from V and 6 from J; bases not matched to a gene: 5. The CDR3 DNA follows: TGTGCCAGCAGCTACCGGACTAGCGGGAGCAATGAGCAGTTCTTC. It yields the protein CASSYRTSGSNEQFF.

The chain links TRBV20-1 to TRBJ1-3; no clear D gene. CDR3 length equals 13 residues. V shed 3 bases and J shed 4 bases, with 10 bases lying between them. Germline-derived CDR1 and CDR2 are DFQATT and SNEGSKA (reference sequence). This CDR3 is CSASGEMGNTIYF. The CDR3 nucleotides are TGCAGTGCTAGTGGGGAAATGGGAAACACCATATATTTT.

The CDR3: CSGSGLAGRSSYNEQFF. The CDR3 region has the DNA TGCAGCGGCTCGGGACTAGCGGGACGAAGCTCCTACAATGAGCAGTTCTTC. The chain employs TRBV29-1 and TRBJ2-1; 13 positions match TRBD2. The length of the CDR3 is 17 residues. The V and J ends lost 7 bases and 0 bases, in that order; junction bases with no gene match: 9. The germline CDR1 and CDR2 sequences are SQVTM and ANQGSEA.

The CDR3: CASSVTGSGDEQYF. The CDR3 bases are TGTGCCAGCAGCGTTACAGGGTCAGGGGACGAGCAGTACTTC. The gene calls are TRBV9 and TRBJ2-7, with D possibly matching TRBD1 (6 bases). The length of the CDR3 is 14 residues. Trimming took 2 bases from V and 5 from J, leaving 14 bases between them. In germline, CDR1 is SGDLS, CDR2 YYNGEE.

This clonotype was counted between two and nine times. The chain carries TRBV25-1 and TRBJ1-5; D is possibly TRBD1 (6 bases). This CDR3 is built from 14 residues. Germline loops: CDR1 MGHDK, CDR2 SYGVNS. V was cut by 2 bases and J by 2 bases, with 7 bases left in between. In DNA, the CDR3 is TGTGCCAGCAGTGAAGGGGGGCGCAATCAGCCCCAGCATTTT. It translates to CASSEGGRNQPQHF.

The chain combines TRBV27 with TRBJ1-1, with 7 bases identical to TRBD1. The CDR3 has 17 amino acids. V gave up 1 base and J gave up 5 bases; unmatched junction bases: 13. Germline V lookup: CDR1 MNHEY, CDR2 SMNVEV (reference sequence). This CDR3 is CASSLFPIGAGGTEAFF. CDR3 in DNA: TGTGCCAGCAGTTTATTTCCTATTGGTGCAGGGGGTACTGAAGCTTTCTTT.

This clonotype was seen repeatedly, ten times or more. The genes are TRBV7-8 and TRBJ2-5; D gene ambiguous. CDR3 size: 16 residues. V lost 2 bases and J lost 2, with 15 bases in between. The germline CDR1 and CDR2 sequences are SGHVS and FQNEAQ. The CDR3 here is CASSLSVETAQETQYF. For the CDR3, the DNA is TGTGCCAGCAGCTTATCCGTTGAAACAGCACAAGAGACCCAGTACTTC.

The sample holds a few counts of this clonotype. V is TRBV10-3 and J is TRBJ2-1; TRBD1 agrees at 7 bases. CDR3 size: 14 residues. Germline V gene data show CDR1 as ENHRY and CDR2 as SYGVKD. V lost 0 bases, J lost 8 bases, and 4 bases stayed unmatched. The CDR3 sequence: CAISESGGPDEQFF. The DNA of the CDR3 is TGTGCCATCAGTGAGTCAGGGGGCCCAGATGAGCAGTTCTTC.

The V call is TRBV28, the J call TRBJ1-5, with 7 bases identical to TRBD1. CDR3 length: 16 amino acids. The germline gives CDR1 MDHEN, CDR2 SYDVKM. Trimming removed 4 bases from V and 4 bases from J; junction bases left unmatched: 10. The CDR3 sequence: CASSSLSDRRNQPQHF. The CDR3 DNA reads as TGTGCCAGCAGTTCCCTCTCGGACAGGAGGAATCAGCCCCAGCATTTT.

Only a few counts were recorded for this clonotype. V gene TRBV9 combines with J gene TRBJ2-5, with 7 nucleotides matching TRBD2. CDR1 and CDR2 (germline): SGDLS, YYNGEE. The CDR3 is 16 amino acids. V was clipped by 0 bases and J by 5 bases; unmatched bases: 10. The CDR3 DNA follows: TGTGCCAGCAGCGTAGAGCCTCGGGAGGCTGCGGAGACCCAGTACTTC. Translation: CASSVEPREAAETQYF.

The chain combines TRBV27 with TRBJ1-6; TRBD1 aligns across 7 bases. CDR1 is MNHEY and CDR2 is SMNVEV in the germline V gene (reference sequence). V shed 6 bases, J shed 6 bases, and the junction held 5 bases outside the gene matches. The CDR3 length is 14 residues. As DNA, the CDR3 is TGTGCCAGCAGGGCGGGACAGAGTAATTCACCCCTCCACTTT. This gives the protein CASRAGQSNSPLHF.

The table lists this clonotype with a few counts. The rearrangement joins TRBV5-5 to TRBJ1-2; possible D gene TRBD1, 6 bases. The germline V gene encodes CDR1 SGHKS and CDR2 YYEKEE (reference sequence). The CDR3 length is 15 residues. The ends were cut back, 4 bases at V and 7 bases at J, with 20 bases in the middle. In DNA form, the CDR3 reads TGTGCCAGCAGCCGAAGGGTCAGGGGTTTTCGTGGCTACACCTTC. It specifies CASSRRVRGFRGYTF. The variable domain in full, with the rest retrieved from reference TRBV5-5 and TRBJ1-2, is DAGVTQSPTHLIKTRGQQVTLRCSPISGHKSVSWYQQVLGQGPQFIFQYYEKEERGRGNFPDRFSARQFPNYSSELNVNALLLGDSALYLCASSRRVRGFRGYTFGSGTRLTVV.